This T cell receptor beta chain came from a study of T cell responses to AZD1222 COVID-19 vaccine. General study results and limits: Among the donors, most were white British and more were female, and clonal diversity was possibly underestimated.

Trimming took 2 bases from V and 2 from J, leaving 12 bases between them. The CDR3 extends over 15 amino acids. Germline V lookup: CDR1 MGHRA, CDR2 YSYEKL. For this clone: Its antigen is currently unknown.

This table comes from immunoSEQ multiplex PCR, and its TCRdb copy is limited to in-frame clones, with some not included. This sample has about 51,000 clones, with about 90% found just once. The sequence was collected from an adult who received the AZD1222 COVID-19 vaccine. This sample comprised peripheral blood, obtained 28 days after the second AZD1222 dose. J is TRBJ1-2 and V is TRBV4-1; D is uncertain. CDR3 nucleotides: TGCGCCAGCAGCCAATCCCCGGGGTTCAACTATGGCTACACCTTC. As protein: CASSQSPGFNYGYTF.